This passage covers 5 T cell receptor beta chains from one sample sequenced in a study of T cells in tuberculosis. As to time point: new active TB diagnosis, blood taken before or within 7 days of starting treatment. Here immunoSEQ multiplex PCR was the method, and the copy in TCRdb shows in-frame clones only, minus some. The top ten hold around 5.2% of the sample, which has 31,000 or so clones, roughly 82% seen once. The specimen was PBMCs, collected at tuberculosis diagnosis. The receptors were gathered from an adult with tuberculosis.

This clone was observed once. CDR3 nucleotide sequence: TGTGCCAGCAGTCCAAGACAGGGCTATGGCTACACCTTC. Translated, it gives CASSPRQGYGYTF. The chain is built from TRBV27 and TRBJ1-2; 7 nucleotides line up with TRBD1. Germline CDR1 and CDR2: MNHEY and SMNVEV (reference sequence). The CDR3 is made up of 13 amino acids. With 5 bases clipped from V and 4 bases from J, the junction kept 4 bases outside the gene matches.

J is TRBJ2-7 and V is TRBV23-1; 9 positions agree with TRBD1. TRBV23-1 is sorted into the ORF group, with uncertain function. There are 18 residues in the CDR3. Trimming cost V 0 bases and J 3 bases; bases outside gene matches: 12. The CDR3 region has the DNA TGCGCCAGCAGTCAATCGGCAAGGACAGGGGCCTCCTACTACGAGCAGTACTTC. Amino acids: CASSQSARTGASYYEQYF.

The chain combines TRBV5-1 with TRBJ1-6; maybe TRBD1 (6 bases). The CDR3 sequence is 16 residues long. The V end lost 4 bases, the J end lost 10 bases, and 21 bases lay between the germline ends. Germline CDR1 reads SGHRS; CDR2 reads YFSETQ. The CDR3 here is CASSQEQGPGRSPLHF. CDR3 sequence (DNA): TGCGCCAGCAGCCAAGAGCAGGGGCCGGGTCGATCACCCCTCCACTTT.

This chain joins TRBV19 and TRBJ1-1; 8 bases are shared with TRBD1. Unmatched junction bases numbered 8, after V lost 4 bases and J lost 1 base. This CDR3 spans 16 amino acids. Germline loops: CDR1 LNHDA, CDR2 SQIVND (reference sequence). Here the CDR3 DNA reads TGTGCCAGTAGTAGGGGGACAGGAAGGGCGAACACTGAAGCTTTCTTT. Translation: CASSRGTGRANTEAFF.

This chain joins TRBV7-2 and TRBJ2-7; 8 nucleotides match TRBD2. The length of the CDR3 is 15 residues. The germline CDR1 and CDR2 sequences are SGHTA and FQGNSA. V was clipped by 5 bases and J by 2 bases; unmatched bases: 8. The CDR3 protein is CASSHDTSGPYEQYF. In DNA form, the CDR3 reads TGTGCCAGCAGCCACGATACTAGCGGCCCCTACGAGCAGTACTTC.